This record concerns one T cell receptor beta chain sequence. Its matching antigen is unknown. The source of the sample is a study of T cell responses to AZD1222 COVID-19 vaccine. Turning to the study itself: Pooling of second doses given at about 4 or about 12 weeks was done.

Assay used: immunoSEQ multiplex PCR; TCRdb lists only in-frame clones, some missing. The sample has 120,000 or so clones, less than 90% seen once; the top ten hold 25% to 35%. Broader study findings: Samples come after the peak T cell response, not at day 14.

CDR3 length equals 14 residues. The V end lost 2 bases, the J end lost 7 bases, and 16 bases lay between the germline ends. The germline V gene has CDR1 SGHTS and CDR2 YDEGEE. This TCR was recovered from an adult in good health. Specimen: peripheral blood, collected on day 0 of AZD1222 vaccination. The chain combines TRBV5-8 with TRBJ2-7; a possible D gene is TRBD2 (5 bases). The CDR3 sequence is CASSFSASSGEQYF. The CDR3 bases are TGTGCCAGCAGCTTTTCAGCATCTTCGGGAGAGCAGTACTTC. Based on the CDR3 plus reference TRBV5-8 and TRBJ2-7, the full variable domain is EAGVTQSPTHLIKTRGQQATLRCSPISGHTSVYWYQQALGLGLQFLLWYDEGEERNRGNFPPRFSGRQFPNYSSELNVNALELEDSALYLCASSFSASSGEQYFGPGTRLTVT.